The present entry profiles one T cell receptor (beta chain) with its context. No antigen is known for it. It has no much larger one-base neighbor in the sample; base qualities were not kept. Genomic DNA was isolated from the sorted cells so that the TCRbeta CDR3 region could be sequenced. TCRbeta CDR3 regions were sequenced using the immunoSEQ Assay. TCRdb took over this immuneACCESS table, retaining in-frame rearrangements with V and J assigned. Such tables are incomplete; in checked studies, under half of the missing clones stem from an unresolved V gene, and the remainder is unexplained. The sample includes around 61,000 clones, with 75% to 90% observed a single time. The ten largest clones add up to about 2% of the sample. From a lookup of the germline V gene, CDR1 and CDR2 are LGHNA and YNFKEQ. The germline V and J ends show losses of 1 base and 2 bases respectively, and no gene match explains 3 bases of the junction. The CDR3, cysteine through phenylalanine, is 15 amino acids long. Only the CDR3 DNA is retained, 45 bases long and in frame from the first base.

The trial excluded patients who had a history of autoimmune disease or were on systemic immunosuppression. In every dose cohort, peripheral blood was drawn for TCR sequencing at baseline, cycle 4 day 1, and cycle 7 day 1. Samples came from an open-label, multicenter, first-in-human phase I dose-escalation trial of ivuxolimab. Adults with locally advanced or metastatic melanoma, renal cell, hepatocellular, or head and neck squamous cell carcinoma were enrolled in the trial. Before TCR sequencing, CD4+ T cells and CD8+ T cells from peripheral blood were sorted into separate populations. This sample is drawn from a study of OX40 agonist ivuxolimab in advanced cancers. Some background on the complete study: The costimulatory receptor OX40 (CD134) was targeted by ivuxolimab, a fully human IgG2 agonistic monoclonal antibody. Partial responses were achieved by three dose-escalation patients, of whom one had hepatocellular carcinoma and two had cutaneous melanoma. The paper describes the monotherapy dose-escalation part (N of about 50 patients) of the phase I trial of ivuxolimab. Peripheral TCRbeta sequencing was intended to test whether TCR sequence diversity was altered and clonal T-cell expansion was caused by ivuxolimab. A male proportion of roughly 85% and a mean age of roughly 58 years, ranging from about 20 to 79, were recorded for the dose-escalation cohort. Among the approximately 50 dose-escalation patients, about 20 had hepatocellular carcinoma, around 15 melanoma, 9 renal cell carcinoma and 9 head and neck cancer. Patients were allowed to have had prior anti-PD-1, anti-PD-L1 or anti-CTLA-4 therapy, and approximately 40% of the dose-escalation patients had been treated with checkpoint inhibitors. Intravenous ivuxolimab was administered to patients every 2 weeks at six dose levels: 0.01, 0.1, 0.3, 1.5, 3 and 10 mg/kg.

Study-level results and caveats: Low levels of normalized T-cell clonal expansion were also seen in some patients who did not respond. In partial responders in the 0.1-3.0 mg/kg groups, normalized peripheral clonal expansion was found to be among the lowest, especially among CD8+ T cells. On average, CD8+ T cells showed more expanded clones than CD4+ T cells after ivuxolimab. Antigen specificity was not determined for the clonally expanded peripheral T cells. At doses from 0.1 to 3.0 mg/kg, clonal expansion was seen in both CD4+ and CD8+ blood T cells between baseline and week 6.

Source: CD4+ or CD8+ T cells sorted from blood, taken in a trial of the OX40 agonist ivuxolimab. The receptor's source is an adult with an advanced solid tumor such as melanoma, head and neck, liver or kidney cancer. This chain joins TRBV4-2 to TRBJ2-7; TRBD2 aligns with 9 central bases. The nucleotide sequence reads as follows: TGTGCCAGCAGCCAAGGCTCTAGCGGGGCCTACGAGCAGTACTTC. The encoded protein is CASSQGSSGAYEQYF.